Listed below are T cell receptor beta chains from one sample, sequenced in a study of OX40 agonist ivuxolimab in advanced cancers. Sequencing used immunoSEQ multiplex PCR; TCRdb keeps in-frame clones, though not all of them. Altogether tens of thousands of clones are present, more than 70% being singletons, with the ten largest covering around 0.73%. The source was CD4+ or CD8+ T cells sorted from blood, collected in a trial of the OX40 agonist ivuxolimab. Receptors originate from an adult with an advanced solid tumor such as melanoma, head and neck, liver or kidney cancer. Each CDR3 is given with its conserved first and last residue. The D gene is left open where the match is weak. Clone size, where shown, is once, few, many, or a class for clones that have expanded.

TGCGCCAGCAGGGAGGGGACAGGGAACACTGAAGCTTTCTTT CASREGTGNTEAFF NA TRBJ1-1 TRBV5-1 TRBD1
TGTGCCAGTAGTGGGACCACAGATACGCAGTATTTT CASSGTTDTQYF NA TRBJ2-3 TRBV19 NA
TGTGCCAGCAGTTACGGAAGGACGGCTGGAAACACCATATATTTT CASSYGRTAGNTIYF NA TRBJ1-3 TRBV6-5 NA
TGTGCCAGCAGTTTAAGGCCCGGAGGTGGAGAGCAGTACTTC CASSLRPGGGEQYF NA TRBJ2-7 TRBV27 NA
TGTGCCAGCAGCATGGACAGGGTCGGTGAAGCTTTCTTT CASSMDRVGEAFF NA TRBJ1-1 TRBV5-4 TRBD1
TGCGCCAGCAGCCCGACAGGGGTCTCCTACAATGAGCAGTTCTTC CASSPTGVSYNEQFF NA TRBJ2-1 TRBV5-1 TRBD1
TGCGCCAGCAGCCAAGGACTAGCGGGAGTTGGCAGGGGCACAGATACGCAGTATTTT CASSQGLAGVGRGTDTQYF NA TRBJ2-3 TRBV4-1 TRBD2
TGCGCCAGCAGCTCCGGGTCTAGCGGGGCTGGCTACACCTTC CASSSGSSGAGYTF NA TRBJ1-2 TRBV5-1 NA
TGTGCCTGGAGTGTACTAGCGGGAGGCCGGGAGACCCAGTACTTC CAWSVLAGGRETQYF NA TRBJ2-5 TRBV30 TRBD2
TGTGCCAGCAGTTACGAGTCAGAATACACCTTC CASSYESEYTF NA TRBJ1-2 TRBV6-6 NA
TGTGCCAGCAGCTTAGGACGGCAGTTGAACACCGGGGAGCTGTTTTTT CASSLGRQLNTGELFF NA TRBJ2-2 TRBV7-9 NA
TGCGCCAGCAGAGGAGGAAGCGTTCAAGAGACCCAGTACTTC CASRGGSVQETQYF NA TRBJ2-5 TRBV5-1 NA
TGTGCCAGCAGCCAAGATCTGAGAAAAGCAAACACCATATATTTT CASSQDLRKANTIYF NA TRBJ1-3 TRBV14 NA
TGTGCCAGTAGTATTGGAGGGGGTATAATCCAGCCCCAGCATTTT CASSIGGGIIQPQHF NA TRBJ1-5 TRBV19 NA
TGCGCCAGCAGCTTGGCCAGTACAGGGCGCCACGATGGCTACACCTTC CASSLASTGRHDGYTF NA TRBJ1-2 TRBV5-1 NA
TGTGCCAGCAGCTTGGTCAGCGGGGGCCGCACAGATACGCAGTATTTT CASSLVSGGRTDTQYF NA TRBJ2-3 TRBV5-6 TRBD2
TGTGCCAGCACCCCCCGGGGGGGTACCTACGAGCAGTACTTC CASTPRGGTYEQYF NA TRBJ2-7 TRBV6-5 TRBD2
TGTGCCAGCAGCCAAGGCGGAGCGGGACTCAACGAGCAGTACTTC CASSQGGAGLNEQYF few TRBJ2-7 TRBV13 TRBD2
TGCGCCAGCAGCACGGGACTAGCGGGTGAGACCCAGTACTTC CASSTGLAGETQYF NA TRBJ2-5 TRBV10-1 TRBD2
TGTGCCAGCAGCCCGGGACAGGGGGGATTCAAAGAGACCCAGTACTTC CASSPGQGGFKETQYF NA TRBJ2-5 TRBV5-4 TRBD1
TGTGCCAGCAGCCAGACTCTGGATACGCAGTATTTT CASSQTLDTQYF NA TRBJ2-3 TRBV11-2 NA
TGTGCCAGCAGTGAGAGGGGATTTAACTATGGCTACACCTTC CASSERGFNYGYTF once TRBJ1-2 TRBV6-1 NA
TGTGCCAGCAGCCCCGGGCGTGGGGCAGAGACCCAGTACTTC CASSPGRGAETQYF NA TRBJ2-5 TRBV7-3 NA
TGTGCCAGCAGCAACCCTGGTCGGGGGGCCTACGAGCAGTACTTC CASSNPGRGAYEQYF once TRBJ2-7 TRBV7-6 TRBD2
TGTGCCAGCAGTTACGAATTGAACACTGAAGCTTTCTTT CASSYELNTEAFF few TRBJ1-1 TRBV6-5 NA
TGTGCCAGCAGCCAAGGGGACCGGATCTATGGCTACACCTTC CASSQGDRIYGYTF NA TRBJ1-2 TRBV9 NA
TGTGCCAGCTCACCCCTAGGAAAGGATAATTCACCCCTCCACTTT CASSPLGKDNSPLHF NA TRBJ1-6 TRBV18 NA
TGTGCCAGCAGTTCCGAGATAGAAAACACTGAAGCTTTCTTT CASSSEIENTEAFF NA TRBJ1-1 TRBV2 NA
TGTGCCAGCAGTTGGGGACAGGGCGGCACTGAAGCTTTCTTT CASSWGQGGTEAFF NA TRBJ1-1 TRBV6-5 TRBD1
TGTGCCAGCACCTCCCGGACAGGGGTCAATCAGCCCCAGCATTTT CASTSRTGVNQPQHF NA TRBJ1-5 TRBV6-5 TRBD1
TGTGCCAGCAGCTTCATCAGCGGGGGTTTTAACACCGGGGAGCTGTTTTTT CASSFISGGFNTGELFF NA TRBJ2-2 TRBV11-2 TRBD2
TGTGCCAGCTGCGGTGACTCAAGAAAGACCTATGGCTACACCTTC CASCGDSRKTYGYTF NA TRBJ1-2 TRBV9 NA
TGTGCCAGCAGCTCTATCGGGACTAGCGGGAGAGGGGAGCTGTTTTTT CASSSIGTSGRGELFF once TRBJ2-2 TRBV7-3 TRBD2
TGTGCCTGGAGTCCGGATCTGGGGAATCAGCCCCAGCATTTT CAWSPDLGNQPQHF NA TRBJ1-5 TRBV30 NA
TGTGCCAGCAACCAACACGGAAGTCCGACAGATACGCAGTATTTT CASNQHGSPTDTQYF NA TRBJ2-3 TRBV2 NA
TGCGCCAGCAGCCCCCGACAGGATAATTCACCCCTCCACTTT CASSPRQDNSPLHF NA TRBJ1-6 TRBV4-1 NA
TGTGCCAGCAGCCCCACGAGAGATACGCAGTATTTT CASSPTRDTQYF NA TRBJ2-3 TRBV11-2 NA
TGTGCCAGCAGTCACTCGGGGACCCAGTACTTC CASSHSGTQYF NA TRBJ2-5 TRBV6-6 NA
TGTGCCAGCTCGTCGACAGGGTCGGCTCAGCCCCAGCATTTT CASSSTGSAQPQHF NA TRBJ1-5 TRBV18 TRBD1
TGCGCCAGCAGCTCCGGGGACAGGGGGCATGGCTACACCTTC CASSSGDRGHGYTF once TRBJ1-2 TRBV5-1 TRBD1
TGTGCCAGCAGTTTTACCCCGCCCCGAGGGACCTACAATGAGCAGTTCTTC CASSFTPPRGTYNEQFF NA TRBJ2-1 TRBV27 NA
TGCAGCGCCGCCAAGTGGGACGAGCAGTACTTC CSAAKWDEQYF NA TRBJ2-7 TRBV29-1 NA
TGTGCCAGCAGCACGCGGGGGGACTACACGGATGAGCAGTTCTTC CASSTRGDYTDEQFF NA TRBJ2-1 TRBV9 TRBD2
TGTGCCAGCACCCTGAGGACCCCTCCCTACGAGCAGTACTTC CASTLRTPPYEQYF NA TRBJ2-7 TRBV28 NA
TGCAGCGTGGCCCCAGGGGACGCGAATGAAAAACTGTTTTTT CSVAPGDANEKLFF NA TRBJ1-4 TRBV29-1 NA
TGTGCCAGCAGCCCAGCCGGGTTTCCTCTCACAGATACGCAGTATTTT CASSPAGFPLTDTQYF NA TRBJ2-3 TRBV5-4 NA
TGTGCCAGCAGCGCCCAGATCGGCCAAGAGACCCAGTACTTC CASSAQIGQETQYF NA TRBJ2-5 TRBV5-8 NA
TGTGCCTGGAGTGAAGAACTCCTTTCCTACGAGCAGTACTTC CAWSEELLSYEQYF NA TRBJ2-7 TRBV30 NA
TGTGCCAGTAGTATTCGGGCAGGGGATGTACAGCCCCAGCATTTT CASSIRAGDVQPQHF NA TRBJ1-5 TRBV19 NA
TGTGCCAGCAGCCCAGACAGGTCCTCTGGAAACACCATATATTTT CASSPDRSSGNTIYF NA TRBJ1-3 TRBV2 NA
TGTGCCAGCAGCAGACGACACGGAAACTCTGGGGCCAACGTCCTGACTTTC CASSRRHGNSGANVLTF NA TRBJ2-6 TRBV21-1 NA
TGTGCCTGGAGCCCCCTGGGCTCGGGGGCCAACGTCCTGACTTTC CAWSPLGSGANVLTF NA TRBJ2-6 TRBV30 NA
TGTGCCAGCGAAGGCGGTTGGAGCGGGAGATACGAGCAGTACTTC CASEGGWSGRYEQYF NA TRBJ2-7 TRBV7-8 TRBD2
TGTGCCAGACAGGGACGAAGGTCCTCTGGGGCCAACGTCCTGACTTTC CARQGRRSSGANVLTF NA TRBJ2-6 TRBV2 NA
TGTGCCAGCAGCGAACACGGGAAGAACACTGAAGCTTTCTTT CASSEHGKNTEAFF NA TRBJ1-1 TRBV6-1 NA